The rows below give T cell receptor beta chains drawn from one sample of a study of preoperative IRX-2 immunotherapy in early breast cancer. Sequencing was performed with immunoSEQ multiplex PCR; in TCRdb, only in-frame clones are kept and a portion is missing. This repertoire shows about 34,000 clones, 90% to 95% found once; its top ten account for under 8%. Collection of the sample occurred from a patient treated with IRX-2 immunotherapy. Receptor source: a human donor with breast cancer. Each CDR3 is given with its conserved first and last residue. D genes are given only for firm matches. The size entry is marked missing in some rows and otherwise reads once, few, many or a size class.

clone size	V gene	J gene	D gene	CDR3 DNA	CDR3 protein
.	TRBV7-8	TRBJ2-7	.	TGTGCCAGCAGCTTACGGGATAGGTGCGAGCAGTACTTC	CASSLRDRCEQYF
.	TRBV5-1	TRBJ2-1	TRBD2	TGCGCCAGCAGCTATGGGACTAGCGGGAGACAGTATGAGCAGTTCTTC	CASSYGTSGRQYEQFF
.	TRBV19	TRBJ1-6	TRBD1	TGTGCCAGTAGTGCAATGGACAGGGATAATTCACCCCTCCACTTT	CASSAMDRDNSPLHF
.	TRBV7-9	TRBJ2-1	TRBD1	TGTGCCAGCAGCCCGGGACAGGGGGCTGGGTACAATGAGCAGTTCTTC	CASSPGQGAGYNEQFF
.	TRBV1	TRBJ2-2	.	TGCACCAGCAGCCAAGAATGCAGCGGGAGGGCCAAGGTGGGCGGGGAGCTGTTTTTT	CTSSQECSGRAKVGGELFF
.	TRBV5-1	TRBJ1-1	TRBD1	TGCGCCAGCAGCCAAACACCCCAGGGGGAGACTGAAGCTTTCTTT	CASSQTPQGETEAFF
.	TRBV6-1	TRBJ2-7	TRBD1	TGTGCCAGCAGTGCCGGGACAGTGAGCGAGCAGTACTTC	CASSAGTVSEQYF
.	TRBV19	TRBJ1-2	TRBD1	TGTGCCAGTAGTATAACCAACAGGGGAGCTAACTATGGCTACACCTTC	CASSITNRGANYGYTF
.	TRBV25-1	TRBJ1-1	.	TGTGCCAGCAGTGAATGGGTGGGAGGAACTGAAGCTTTCTTT	CASSEWVGGTEAFF
few	TRBV6-4	TRBJ1-6	.	TGTGCCAGCAGTGACCTACAGGGAGGTTCACCCCTCCACTTT	CASSDLQGGSPLHF
once	TRBV27	TRBJ2-3	TRBD1	TGTGCCAGCAGTTTGCCCGGTAGGGGGCCTAAAGATACGCAGTATTTT	CASSLPGRGPKDTQYF